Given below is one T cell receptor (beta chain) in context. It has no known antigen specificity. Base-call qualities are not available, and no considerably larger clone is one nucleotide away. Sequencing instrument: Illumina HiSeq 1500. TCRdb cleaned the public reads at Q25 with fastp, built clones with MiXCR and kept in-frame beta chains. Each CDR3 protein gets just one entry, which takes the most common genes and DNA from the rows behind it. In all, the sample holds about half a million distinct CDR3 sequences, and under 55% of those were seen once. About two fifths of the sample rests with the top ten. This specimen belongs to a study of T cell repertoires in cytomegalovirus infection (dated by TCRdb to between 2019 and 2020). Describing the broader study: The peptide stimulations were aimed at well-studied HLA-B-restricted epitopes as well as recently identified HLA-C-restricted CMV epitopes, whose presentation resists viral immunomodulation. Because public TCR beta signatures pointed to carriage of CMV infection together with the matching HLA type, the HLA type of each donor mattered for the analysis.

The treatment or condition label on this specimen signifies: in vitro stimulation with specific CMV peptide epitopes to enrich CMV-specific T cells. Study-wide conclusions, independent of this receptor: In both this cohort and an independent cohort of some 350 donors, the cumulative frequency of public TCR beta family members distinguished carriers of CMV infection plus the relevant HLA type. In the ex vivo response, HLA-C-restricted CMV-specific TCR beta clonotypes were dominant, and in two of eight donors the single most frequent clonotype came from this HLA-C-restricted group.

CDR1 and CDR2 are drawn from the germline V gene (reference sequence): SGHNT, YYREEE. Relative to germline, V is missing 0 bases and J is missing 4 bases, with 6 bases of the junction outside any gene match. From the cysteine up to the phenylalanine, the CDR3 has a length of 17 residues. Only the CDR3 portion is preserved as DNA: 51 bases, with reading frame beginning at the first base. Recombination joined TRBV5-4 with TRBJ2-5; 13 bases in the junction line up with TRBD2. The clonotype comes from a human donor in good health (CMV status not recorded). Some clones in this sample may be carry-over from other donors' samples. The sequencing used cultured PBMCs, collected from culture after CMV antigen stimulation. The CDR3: CASSLGLAGGGGETQYF. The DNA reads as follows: TGTGCCAGCAGCTTGGGACTAGCGGGGGGTGGTGGAGAGACCCAGTACTTC.